One and the same sample provided the 12 T cell receptor beta chains below, sequenced in a study of cytomegalovirus exposure and HLA in healthy donors. The PCR used 60 Vbeta and 13 Jbeta primers. Assay used: immunoSEQ multiplex PCR; TCRdb lists only in-frame clones, some missing. This sample has hundreds of thousands of clones; approximately 79% occur once, and the top ten carry less than 2%. The source material was PBMCs. The receptors here all came from a male donor in good health and CMV-seronegative.

This clone was seen only a few times. The J gene is TRBJ2-7, the V gene TRBV11-2, with TRBD2 matching over 7 bases. Per germline, CDR1 SGHAT and CDR2 FQNNGV. The CDR3 extends over 14 amino acids. Unmatched junction bases numbered 7, after V lost 7 bases and J lost 1 base. The DNA of the CDR3 is TGTGCCAGCACCCCTGCAGCGGGGTCCTACGAGCAGTACTTC. The encoded protein is CASTPAAGSYEQYF.

The chain uses TRBV7-2 and TRBJ1-1, with D maybe TRBD1 (6 bases). CDR1 SGHTA and CDR2 FQGNSA come from the germline V gene. V lost 5 bases and J 0 bases, leaving 16 bases between the germline ends. The CDR3 spans 16 residues. The CDR3 nucleotides read TGTGCCAGCAGCCTACTCTCGGGGGGCCTGAACACTGAAGCTTTCTTT. Protein sequence: CASSLLSGGLNTEAFF.

In DNA form, the CDR3 reads TGTGCCAGCAGTTTAAATGGGGGCGATCTCTCCTACGAGCAGTACTTC. Protein sequence: CASSLNGGDLSYEQYF. This rearrangement joins TRBV27 to TRBJ2-7, with D possibly matching TRBD1 (6 bases). The CDR3 runs 16 residues. Per germline, CDR1 MNHEY and CDR2 SMNVEV (reference sequence). Trimming cost V 2 bases and J 0 bases, with 14 bases left between them.

The chain couples TRBV11-3 to TRBJ1-1; 7 bases match TRBD1. Unmatched junction bases numbered 14, after V lost 4 bases and J lost 0 bases. Germline-derived CDR1 and CDR2 are SGHNT and YENEEA. The CDR3 spans 18 residues. CDR3 region: CASSSYRPRDSLNTEAFF. In DNA form, the CDR3 reads TGTGCCAGCAGCTCTTACCGGCCGCGGGACAGCTTGAACACTGAAGCTTTCTTT.

The chain joins TRBV5-1 to TRBJ2-1, with TRBD1 identical over 7 bases. Germline V gives CDR1 SGHRS, CDR2 YFSETQ. The CDR3 length is 14 residues. V lost 0 bases, J lost 7 bases, and 4 bases stayed unmatched. CDR3 DNA sequence: TGCGCCAGCAGCTTGGTCAGGGGGATTAATGAGCAGTTCTTC. Translation: CASSLVRGINEQFF.

The chain links TRBV28 to TRBJ2-1; no clear D gene. The length of the CDR3 is 14 residues. Germline values: CDR1 MDHEN, CDR2 SYDVKM. Trimming removed 8 bases from V and 1 base from J, with 12 bases in between. The CDR3 nucleotides read TGTGCCAGCCTTACGGCAGGATCCTACAATGAGCAGTTCTTC. It specifies CASLTAGSYNEQFF.

The chain carries TRBV5-4 and TRBJ1-2; D is unclear. CDR3 length equals 16 residues. Germline loops: CDR1 SGHNT, CDR2 YYREEE (reference sequence). V was clipped by 4 bases and J by 6 bases, with 22 bases between them. The CDR3 sequence is CASSTRASGSFDGYTF. CDR3 nucleotides: TGTGCCAGCAGCACCCGGGCCTCCGGGAGTTTTGATGGCTACACCTTC.

The V gene is TRBV27, the J gene TRBJ2-5; D gene ambiguous. Germline CDR1 is MNHEY and CDR2 is SMNVEV (reference sequence). This CDR3 contains 13 residues. V lost 3 bases and J lost 2, with 7 bases in between. As DNA, the CDR3 is TGTGCCAGCAGTTTTCGAGTACAAGAGACCCAGTACTTC. Amino acids: CASSFRVQETQYF.

This clone was recorded only once. The CDR3 end shows no conserved phenylalanine or tryptophan, and so a read error is likely. This sequence joins TRBV27 and TRBJ1-2, with 8 positions matching TRBD1. Germline loops: CDR1 MNHEY, CDR2 SMNVEV (reference sequence). There are 14 residues in the CDR3. V lost 6 bases to trimming and J lost 7 bases; unmatched junction nucleotides: 10. CDR3 nucleotide sequence: TGTGCCAGCAGCCTAGACAGGGGCGACCGTGGCTACACCCTC. Amino acid sequence: CASSLDRGDRGYTL.

The table lists this clone with a few counts. The rearrangement links TRBV9 to TRBJ2-7; D might be TRBD1 (6 bases). Germline assignment: CDR1 SGDLS and CDR2 YYNGEE. V was cut by 0 bases and J by 0 bases, with 10 bases left in between. CDR3 size: 15 residues. The CDR3 spells CASSVGWGPSYEQYF. The CDR3 nucleotides are TGTGCCAGCAGCGTAGGGTGGGGGCCCTCCTACGAGCAGTACTTC.

The sample holds a few counts of this clone. The chain couples TRBV30 to TRBJ2-7; TRBD2 might be the D (6 bases). The germline V and J ends were trimmed by 4 bases and 6 bases, with 19 bases remaining between them. The CDR3 contains 14 residues. The germline gives CDR1 GTSNPN, CDR2 SVGIG (reference sequence). This CDR3 reads CAWTPGLVLLEQYF. The CDR3 DNA is TGTGCCTGGACCCCGGGACTCGTCCTTCTCGAGCAGTACTTC.

This clone was recorded only once. This chain links TRBV9 with TRBJ2-4; tentative D call: TRBD2 (6 bases). Germline V gene lookup returns CDR1 SGDLS and CDR2 YYNGEE. The CDR3 length is 16 residues. Trimming shortened V by 7 bases and J by 2 bases, and 19 bases separated the two germline ends. CDR3 coding DNA: TGTGCCAGCGGCTCTCCGGGACTCGGCCCCAAAAACATTCAGTACTTC. Its protein is CASGSPGLGPKNIQYF.